Shown below are 4 T cell receptor beta chains from a single sample sequenced in a study of blood T cell repertoires in COVID-19. Sequencing was performed with immunoSEQ multiplex PCR; in TCRdb, only in-frame clones are kept and a portion is missing. The sample records around 130,000 clones, over 80% being singletons. The sequencing input was PBMCs or T cells enriched from blood (not recorded which). These receptors all come from a woman aged 30 to 39 who had recovered from COVID-19.

This clone was picked up a small number of times. The chain couples TRBV19 to TRBJ1-2; 12 nucleotides align to TRBD1. The germline V gene encodes CDR1 LNHDA and CDR2 SQIVND (reference sequence). CDR3 length: 16 residues. V lost 5 bases and J lost 1; bases outside the gene matches: 5. The DNA of the CDR3 is TGTGCCAGTAGTCCGGGACAGGGGGCCCTTAACTATGGCTACACCTTC. Amino acids: CASSPGQGALNYGYTF.

This chain connects TRBV7-9 to TRBJ2-5; the match to TRBD1 covers 7 bases. Per germline, CDR1 SEHNR and CDR2 FQNEAQ (reference sequence). The CDR3 is 14 amino acids. Trimming at V came to 5 bases and at J to 4 bases, leaving 7 bases not matched to a gene. The CDR3 region has the DNA TGTGCCAGCAGCGTTCGACAGGGCGGAGAGACCCAGTACTTC. It is translated as CASSVRQGGETQYF.

The chain employs TRBV5-1 and TRBJ2-1; 8 nucleotides align to TRBD1. This CDR3 region has 15 residues. Germline CDR1 SGHRS, CDR2 YFSETQ. Germline trimming cut 0 bases from V and 7 bases from J; bases unmatched to any gene: 6. CDR3 sequence reads: CASSLAGTGHNEQFF. The CDR3 nucleotides read TGCGCCAGCAGCTTGGCAGGGACAGGTCATAATGAGCAGTTCTTC.

This clone was detected once. The chain combines TRBV7-2 with TRBJ2-3; 14 bases align to TRBD2. Unmatched junction bases numbered 5, after V lost 5 bases and J lost 4 bases. The CDR3 length is 16 residues. Germline values: CDR1 SGHTA, CDR2 FQGNSA. The DNA for the CDR3 is TGTGCCAGCAGCCTCAGACTAGCGGGAGGGCCAGATACGCAGTATTTT. Protein product: CASSLRLAGGPDTQYF.